Below, 6 T cell receptor beta chains from the same sample are listed, as sequenced in a study of radiotherapy plus CTLA-4 blockade in lung cancer. Method: immunoSEQ multiplex PCR; TCRdb's copy keeps in-frame clones and lacks some. The sample records roughly 32,000 clones, around four fifths being singletons. Sequencing used peripheral blood, obtained from a patient treated with radiotherapy plus ipilimumab. Receptor source: a human donor with non-small cell lung cancer that progressed on radiotherapy plus ipilimumab.

The rearrangement uses TRBV6-6 and TRBJ2-3, with TRBD1 matching over 8 bases. The CDR3 is 14 amino acids. V shed 2 bases and J 4 bases; nucleotides not matched to a gene: 2. Germline lookup yields CDR1 MNHNY and CDR2 SVGAGI (reference sequence). The CDR3 DNA reads as TGTGCCAGCAGTTACGCACAGGGGGCAGATACGCAGTATTTT. Translated: CASSYAQGADTQYF.

The J gene is TRBJ1-2, the V gene TRBV27; 9 bases are a match to TRBD1. V shed 7 bases and J 8 bases; nucleotides not matched to a gene: 8. The CDR3 is 13 amino acids. In germline, CDR1 is MNHEY, CDR2 SMNVEV (reference sequence). CDR3 nucleotide sequence: TGTGCCAGCAAGGAACAGGGGGCGGGGGGCTACACCTTC. It yields the protein CASKEQGAGGYTF.

The genes are TRBV6-1 and TRBJ1-2; D gene unclear. V dropped 4 bases and J dropped 1 base, with 19 bases sitting between them. Germline values: CDR1 MNHNS, CDR2 SASEGT. This CDR3 contains 17 residues. The CDR3: CASSVLTPYLRNYGYTF. CDR3 in DNA: TGTGCCAGCAGTGTACTAACGCCTTATCTACGTAACTATGGCTACACCTTC.

The J gene is TRBJ2-1, the V gene TRBV7-3; tentatively, D is TRBD2 (5 bases). The CDR3 is 13 residues long. Germline V lookup: CDR1 SGHTA, CDR2 FQGTGA. Trimming took off 8 bases at V and 3 bases at J, with 11 bases between the two ends. The DNA for the CDR3 is TGTGCCAGCGGACTTGGGGTCTACAATGAGCAGTTCTTC. Translating gives CASGLGVYNEQFF.

This chain joins TRBV9 and TRBJ1-2; 9 bases map to TRBD1. Trimming took 0 bases from V and 1 from J; bases not matched to a gene: 4. The CDR3 is 16 residues long. Germline values: CDR1 SGDLS, CDR2 YYNGEE. This CDR3 is CASSVEPGQGNYGYTF. The CDR3 coding sequence is TGTGCCAGCAGCGTAGAGCCGGGACAGGGTAACTATGGCTACACCTTC.

V and J are TRBV5-6 and TRBJ2-1; no clear D gene. Trimming left V 0 bases short and J 2 bases short, with 18 bases between. Germline V gene data show CDR1 as SGHDT and CDR2 as YYEEEE. The CDR3 contains 18 residues. CDR3 amino acids: CASSLEFGYLSTYNEQFF. DNA of the CDR3: TGTGCCAGCAGCTTGGAGTTCGGGTACCTCTCCACCTACAATGAGCAGTTCTTC.